The 30 T cell receptor beta chains reported below all come from one sample, sequenced in a study of blood T cell repertoires in COVID-19. Assay: immunoSEQ multiplex PCR; the TCRdb copy retains only in-frame clones and omits some. The repertoire holds under 300,000 clones, with roughly 90% as singletons. The sample taken for sequencing was peripheral blood. These TCRs come from a woman aged 40 to 55 who had recovered from COVID-19.

V usage is TRBV11-3 and J usage is TRBJ2-7; possible D gene TRBD2, 6 bases. This CDR3 is 12 amino acids long. V gave up 5 bases and J gave up 4 bases, with 9 bases separating them. CDR1 and CDR2 from the germline V gene are SGHNT and YENEEA. This chain's CDR3 is CASSGGLYEQYF. CDR3 in DNA: TGTGCCAGCAGCGGGGGGTTGTACGAGCAGTACTTC.

This chain connects TRBV2 to TRBJ1-6; D unclear. CDR1 is SNHLY and CDR2 is FYNNEI in the germline V gene. The CDR3 is made up of 14 amino acids. V was cut by 3 bases and J by 7 bases, with 10 bases left in between. The CDR3: CASSESQINSPLHF. The CDR3 nucleotides read TGTGCCAGCAGTGAGTCACAGATAAATTCACCCCTCCACTTT.

The chain combines TRBV7-2 with TRBJ2-7; 8 nucleotides agree with TRBD2. The CDR3 is 16 amino acids. V lost 1 base and J lost 4; bases outside the gene matches: 9. Germline V gene lookup returns CDR1 SGHTA and CDR2 FQGNSA. This chain's CDR3 is CASSLVKRGQGYEQYF. CDR3 DNA sequence: TGTGCCAGCAGCTTAGTAAAGCGGGGGCAGGGTTACGAGCAGTACTTC.

The gene calls are TRBV19 and TRBJ1-2; 8 nucleotides align to TRBD1. CDR3 length equals 14 residues. In germline, CDR1 is LNHDA, CDR2 SQIVND (reference sequence). V was clipped by 5 bases and J by 4 bases; unmatched bases: 6. CDR3 sequence (DNA): TGTGCCAGTAGTCTCGGACAGGGCGCCTATGGCTACACCTTC. It yields the protein CASSLGQGAYGYTF.

V and J are TRBV6-6 and TRBJ2-7; D is possibly TRBD2 (5 bases). Germline values: CDR1 MNHNY, CDR2 SVGAGI (reference sequence). V lost 7 bases, J lost 3 bases, and 16 bases lay in between. The CDR3 spans 14 residues. The CDR3 sequence: CASISPGWGYEQYF. The CDR3 bases are TGTGCCAGCATTTCCCCGGGATGGGGCTACGAGCAGTACTTC.

V gene TRBV30 combines with J gene TRBJ1-2; D is possibly TRBD1 (5 bases). V was shortened by 0 bases and J by 8 bases, with 19 bases between the two germline ends. CDR3 length: 15 amino acids. Looked up from germline, CDR1 is GTSNPN and CDR2 is SVGIG (reference sequence). CDR3 sequence: CAWSVLPRAVDGYTF. Here the CDR3 DNA reads TGTGCCTGGAGTGTACTCCCCAGGGCAGTCGACGGCTACACCTTC.

The V call is TRBV7-9, the J call TRBJ1-4; D perhaps matches TRBD1 (5 bases). Trimming shortened V by 2 bases and J by 5 bases, and 12 bases separated the two germline ends. This CDR3 has 15 residues. In germline, CDR1 is SEHNR, CDR2 FQNEAQ (reference sequence). The CDR3 here is CASSLLTGKNEKLFF. The CDR3 DNA reads TGTGCCAGCAGCTTACTCACAGGAAAGAATGAAAAACTGTTTTTT.

This rearrangement joins TRBV7-3 to TRBJ2-1; D not certain. The V and J ends lost 4 bases and 10 bases respectively, with 14 bases between them. The CDR3 is 13 amino acids. Looked up from germline, CDR1 is SGHTA and CDR2 is FQGTGA. The CDR3 loop reads CASSSRSSVEQFF. The CDR3 DNA sequence: TGTGCCAGCAGCTCCCGGTCGAGCGTGGAGCAGTTCTTC.

V is TRBV30 and J is TRBJ1-6, with a possible D match to TRBD1 (5 bases). The CDR3 consists of 17 residues. V was trimmed by 3 bases and J by 7 bases, leaving 22 bases between them. Germline-derived CDR1 and CDR2 are GTSNPN and SVGIG (reference sequence). The CDR3 protein is CAWRALGTGGKNSPLHF. The CDR3 coding sequence is TGTGCCTGGAGAGCGCTCGGGACCGGCGGGAAGAATTCACCCCTCCACTTT.

The chain uses TRBV6-5 and TRBJ2-5, with TRBD1 identical over 7 bases. The CDR3 loop spans 14 amino acids. Germline trimming cut 5 bases from V and 2 bases from J; bases unmatched to any gene: 5. CDR1 is MNHEY and CDR2 is SVGAGI in the germline V gene. In DNA, the CDR3 is TGTGCCAGCAGTCAACAGGGGTCTCAAGAGACCCAGTACTTC. As protein: CASSQQGSQETQYF.

V usage is TRBV4-3 and J usage is TRBJ2-7; D may be TRBD2 (5 bases). There are 15 residues in the CDR3. Germline assignment: CDR1 LGHNA and CDR2 YSLEER. The V and J ends lost 0 bases and 3 bases respectively, with 12 bases between them. CDR3 coding DNA: TGCGCCAGCAGCCAAGATTGGACTGGGAACTACGAGCAGTACTTC. Its protein is CASSQDWTGNYEQYF.

V usage is TRBV2 and J usage is TRBJ2-5; no definite D call. The CDR3 is 11 amino acids. Germline CDR1 is SNHLY and CDR2 is FYNNEI. V lost 4 bases, J lost 5 bases, and 5 bases lay in between. CDR3 sequence: CASSGSETQYF. CDR3 nucleotide sequence: TGTGCCAGCAGTGGTTCGGAGACCCAGTACTTC.

The CDR3 coding sequence is TGTGCCAGCAGGGGGGGGAGCTCCTATAATTCACCCCTCCACTTT. Amino acid sequence: CASRGGSSYNSPLHF. J is TRBJ1-6 and V is TRBV6-5; weak D call: TRBD1 (5 bases). Looked up from germline, CDR1 is MNHEY and CDR2 is SVGAGI. V shed 6 bases and J shed 0 bases, with 9 bases lying between them. This CDR3 region has 15 residues.

CDR3 sequence: CASSQVKGVSGANVLTF. In nucleotides, the CDR3 is TGTGCCAGCAGCCAAGTAAAGGGGGTCTCTGGGGCCAACGTCCTGACTTTC. The V and J genes are TRBV4-2 and TRBJ2-6; D is possibly TRBD1 (6 bases). There are 17 residues in the CDR3. The germline V and J ends were trimmed by 1 base and 0 bases, with 10 bases remaining between them. The germline CDR1 and CDR2 sequences are LGHNA and YNFKEQ.

The genes are TRBV12-3 or TRBV12-4 and TRBJ1-2, with D uncertain. The CDR3 runs to 12 residues. V was cut by 6 bases and J by 4 bases, with 9 bases left in between. For the CDR3, the DNA is TGTGCCAGCAGCCATCGGTCCTATGGCTACACCTTC. Translated: CASSHRSYGYTF.

The chain recombines TRBV29-1 with TRBJ2-7, with D maybe TRBD2 (7 bases). CDR3 length: 14 amino acids. V shed 6 bases and J shed 3 bases, with 18 bases lying between them. Looked up from germline, CDR1 is SQVTM and CDR2 is ANQGSEA. CDR3 coding DNA: TGCAGCGTGGGGGGGGGCGGAGCGAGCTACGAGCAGTACTTC. Its protein product is CSVGGGGASYEQYF.

This chain joins TRBV9 and TRBJ2-1; tentative D call: TRBD1 (6 bases). In germline, CDR1 is SGDLS, CDR2 YYNGEE. The CDR3 runs to 15 residues. The germline V and J ends were trimmed by 4 bases and 4 bases, with 15 bases remaining between them. The CDR3 loop is CASSKGVGTYNEQFF. In DNA, the CDR3 is TGTGCCAGCAGCAAGGGGGTGGGGACGTACAATGAGCAGTTCTTC.

This clone was recorded only once. The chain couples TRBV18 to TRBJ1-1; D might be TRBD1 (5 bases). The CDR3 is 15 residues long. The V gene's germline CDR1 is KGHSH and CDR2 LQKENI. Trimming shortened V by 2 bases and J by 6 bases, and 16 bases separated the two germline ends. The CDR3 nucleotides read TGTGCCAGCTCACCAGCGATCGACAGTCGCGCTGAAGCTTTCTTT. Residues: CASSPAIDSRAEAFF.

The chain employs TRBV2 and TRBJ1-3; D is unresolved. CDR1 and CDR2 from the germline V gene are SNHLY and FYNNEI. Trimming left V 4 bases short and J 0 bases short, with 10 bases between. CDR3 length: 15 amino acids. The DNA of the CDR3 is TGTGCCAGCAGTGCCGGCGGAGGCTCTGGAAACACCATATATTTT. It translates to CASSAGGGSGNTIYF.

The chain carries TRBV7-9 and TRBJ2-6, with TRBD1 as a possible D gene (6 bases). The CDR3 contains 16 residues. Trimming removed 4 bases from V and 4 bases from J, with 14 bases in between. CDR1 is SEHNR, CDR2 FQNEAQ, per germline (reference sequence). CDR3 DNA sequence: TGTGCCAGCAGCTCCTACGGGACACCCGGGGCCAACGTCCTGACTTTC. Translating it yields CASSSYGTPGANVLTF.

This clone was picked up one time. The rearrangement links TRBV11-3 to TRBJ2-6; a possible D gene is TRBD1 (5 bases). CDR3 length equals 16 residues. V was shortened by 1 base and J by 1 base, with 8 bases between the two germline ends. Looked up from germline, CDR1 is SGHNT and CDR2 is YENEEA. The DNA of the CDR3 is TGTGCCAGCAGCTTAGCTGGGGCATCTGGGGCCAACGTCCTGACTTTC. Residues: CASSLAGASGANVLTF.

The chain combines TRBV7-2 with TRBJ2-1; 12 bases match TRBD2. Germline CDR1 and CDR2: SGHTA and FQGNSA. J lost 2 bases, V lost 1 base, and 9 bases had no gene match. The CDR3 length is 19 residues. CDR3: CASSLVYIASGGAYNEQFF. DNA of the CDR3: TGTGCCAGCAGCTTAGTGTATATTGCTAGCGGGGGGGCCTACAATGAGCAGTTCTTC.

The chain recombines TRBV7-2 with TRBJ2-7; possibly TRBD1 for D (5 bases). The CDR3 is made up of 15 amino acids. Germline V gene sequence: CDR1 SGHTA, CDR2 FQGNSA. Between the trimmed V and J ends, which lost 2 bases and 3 bases, there was a span of 14 bases. CDR3 protein: CASSLSSNQGYEQYF. In nucleotides, the CDR3 is TGTGCCAGCAGCTTAAGTTCAAACCAGGGCTACGAGCAGTACTTC.

The chain has TRBV5-5 and TRBJ1-1; 12 bases match TRBD1. Germline CDR1 reads SGHKS; CDR2 reads YYEKEE (reference sequence). Unmatched junction bases numbered 6, after V lost 0 bases and J lost 6 bases. This CDR3 has 16 amino acids. Here the CDR3 reads CASSLVGTGGASEAFF. Here the CDR3 DNA reads TGTGCCAGCAGCTTGGTGGGGACAGGGGGCGCTTCTGAAGCTTTCTTT.

V is TRBV27 and J is TRBJ2-1; TRBD2 matches at 8 bases. Germline V CDR1 and CDR2: MNHEY, SMNVEV (reference sequence). CDR3 length equals 14 residues. Trimming removed 2 bases from V and 6 bases from J; junction bases left unmatched: 3. CDR3 DNA sequence: TGTGCCAGCAGTTTACGACTAGCGTCCAATGAGCAGTTCTTC. This translates into CASSLRLASNEQFF.

V and J are TRBV29-1 and TRBJ2-3; 10 bases agree with TRBD1. Germline V gene data show CDR1 as SQVTM and CDR2 as ANQGSEA. This CDR3 contains 14 residues. The V and J ends lost 7 bases and 4 bases, in that order; junction bases with no gene match: 8. The CDR3 region has the DNA TGCAGCGCCCTAAGGGACAGGGGCCCAGATACGCAGTATTTT. This gives the protein CSALRDRGPDTQYF.

The DNA of the CDR3 is TGTGCCACCAGTTCTACTGGGACAGGGTGGCACAATGAGCAGTTCTTC. Amino acids: CATSSTGTGWHNEQFF. V is TRBV24-1 and J is TRBJ2-1, with 9 positions matching TRBD1. CDR1 and CDR2 (germline): KGHDR, SFDVKD. With 6 bases clipped from V and 5 bases from J, the junction kept 10 bases outside the gene matches. This CDR3 spans 16 amino acids.

As to this clone: An end of the junction differs from the germline gene, which may be a read error. In DNA form, the CDR3 reads TGTGCTAGCAGCTTAGCGGGAGGGCGGGAGACCCAGTACTTC. Its translation is CASSLAGGRETQYF. The V and J genes are TRBV7-7 and TRBJ2-5, with 11 bases matching TRBD2. CDR1 and CDR2 (germline): SSHAT, FNYEAQ (reference sequence). CDR3 size: 14 residues.

The rearrangement uses TRBV19 and TRBJ2-3; D unclear. This CDR3 has 11 amino acids. The V end lost 5 bases, the J end lost 5 bases, and 5 bases lay between the germline ends. In germline, CDR1 is LNHDA, CDR2 SQIVND (reference sequence). CDR3 nucleotides: TGTGCCAGTAGTGCCAGAGATACGCAGTATTTT. Translating gives CASSARDTQYF.

Only a few counts were recorded for this clone. This chain uses TRBV6-1 with TRBJ1-2, with D perhaps TRBD1 (5 bases). This CDR3 region has 14 residues. The ends were cut back, 2 bases at V and 5 bases at J, with 12 bases in the middle. The germline V gene encodes CDR1 MNHNS and CDR2 SASEGT. The CDR3 DNA follows: TGTGCCAGCAGTGAACGGTGGGGGGTTTATGGCTACACCTTC. Its translation is CASSERWGVYGYTF.